The present entry profiles one T cell receptor (beta chain) with its context. No DNA is shown, since the ends of the CDR3 on it are uncertain; the CDR3 is the one TCRdb lists. The CDR3 is 14 amino acids long, termini counted. The V gene's germline CDR1 is SGDLS and CDR2 YYNGEE. These data belong to a study of CD8+CD57+ T cells in acquired aplastic anemia. Study context: Mean yield of DNA from sorted CD4+ and CD8+ cells was 3 to 3.5 ug. CD4+ cells from healthy donors averaged around 10 million reads.

The template for TCR beta VDJ and CDR3 sequence profiling was genomic DNA. TCRdb analysed the reads with MiXCR anew, one entry per CDR3 protein. The sample lists a few hundred thousand distinct CDR3 sequences; roughly 57% were seen once. The receptor comes from a human donor in good health. What was sequenced was sorted CD4+, CD8+, or CD8+CD57+ T cells (not recorded which) from PBMCs. The rearrangement uses TRBV9 and TRBJ1-5. The CDR3 reads CASSVVAGGNNEHF.